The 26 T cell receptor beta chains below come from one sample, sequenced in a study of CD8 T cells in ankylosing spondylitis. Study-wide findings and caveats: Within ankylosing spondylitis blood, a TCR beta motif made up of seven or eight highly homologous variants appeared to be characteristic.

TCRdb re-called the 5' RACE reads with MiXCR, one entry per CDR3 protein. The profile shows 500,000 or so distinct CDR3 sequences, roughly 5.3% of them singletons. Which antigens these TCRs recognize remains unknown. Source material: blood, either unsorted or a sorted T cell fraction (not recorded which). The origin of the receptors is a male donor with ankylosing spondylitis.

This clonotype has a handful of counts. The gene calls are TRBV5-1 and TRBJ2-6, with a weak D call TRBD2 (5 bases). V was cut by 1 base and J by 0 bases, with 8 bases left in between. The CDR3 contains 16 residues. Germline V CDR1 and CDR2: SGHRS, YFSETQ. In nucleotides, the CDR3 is TGCGCCAGCAGCTTGACGGGGAGCTCTGGGGCCAACGTCCTGACTTTC. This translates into CASSLTGSSGANVLTF.

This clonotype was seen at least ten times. This chain's CDR3 is CATSRGLEVTYEQYF. CDR3 nucleotide sequence: TGTGCCACCAGCAGAGGACTTGAGGTAACCTACGAGCAGTACTTC. This chain uses TRBV15 with TRBJ2-7; no firm D call. This CDR3 has 15 amino acids. Germline CDR1 is LNHNV and CDR2 is YYDKDF (reference sequence). V was pared by 1 base and J by 2 bases, with 12 bases between.

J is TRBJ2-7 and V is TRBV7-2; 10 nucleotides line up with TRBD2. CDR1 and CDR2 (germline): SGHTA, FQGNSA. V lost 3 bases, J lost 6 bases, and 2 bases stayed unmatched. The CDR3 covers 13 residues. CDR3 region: CASSFLAGAEQYF. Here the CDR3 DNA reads TGTGCCAGCAGCTTCCTAGCGGGAGCCGAGCAGTACTTC.

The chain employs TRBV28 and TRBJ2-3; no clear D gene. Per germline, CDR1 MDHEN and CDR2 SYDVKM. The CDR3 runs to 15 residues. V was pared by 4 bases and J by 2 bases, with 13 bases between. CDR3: CASSYQASFTDTQYF. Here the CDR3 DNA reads TGTGCCAGCAGTTATCAGGCCAGCTTCACAGATACGCAGTATTTT.

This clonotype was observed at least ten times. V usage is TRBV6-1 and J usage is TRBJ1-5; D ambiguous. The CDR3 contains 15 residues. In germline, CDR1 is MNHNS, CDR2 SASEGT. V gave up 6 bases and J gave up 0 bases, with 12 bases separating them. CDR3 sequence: CASRVRAVSNQPQHF. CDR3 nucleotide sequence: TGTGCCAGCAGAGTCCGGGCCGTTAGCAATCAGCCCCAGCATTTT.

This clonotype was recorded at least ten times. CDR3 sequence: CASSKSRVAYEQYF. CDR3 coding DNA: TGTGCCAGCAGCAAGTCTAGGGTGGCCTACGAGCAGTACTTC. The chain combines TRBV7-8 with TRBJ2-7; D remains unclear. The CDR3 is made up of 14 amino acids. Trimming cost V 5 bases and J 2 bases, with 13 bases left between them. CDR1 is SGHVS and CDR2 is FQNEAQ in the germline V gene.

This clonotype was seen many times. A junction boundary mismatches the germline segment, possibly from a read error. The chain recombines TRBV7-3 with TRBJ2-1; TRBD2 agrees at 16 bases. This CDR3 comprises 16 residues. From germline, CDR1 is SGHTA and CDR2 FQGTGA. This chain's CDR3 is CASSSDRLGLAGGMIF. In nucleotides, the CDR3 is TGTGCCAGCAGCTCCGATCGCTTGGGACTAGCGGGGGGGATGATCTTC.

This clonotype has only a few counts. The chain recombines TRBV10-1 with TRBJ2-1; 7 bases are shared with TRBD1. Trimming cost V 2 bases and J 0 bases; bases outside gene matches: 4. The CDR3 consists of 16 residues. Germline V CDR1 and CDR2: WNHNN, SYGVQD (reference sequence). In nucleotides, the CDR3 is TGCGCCAGCAGTGAGGAGGGGGCGAGCTCCTACAATGAGCAGTTCTTC. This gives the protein CASSEEGASSYNEQFF.

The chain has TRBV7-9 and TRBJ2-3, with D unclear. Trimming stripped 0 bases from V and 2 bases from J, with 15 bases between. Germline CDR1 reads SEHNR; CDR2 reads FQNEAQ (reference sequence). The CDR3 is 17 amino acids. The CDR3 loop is CASSLATLGVTTDTQYF. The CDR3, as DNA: TGTGCCAGCAGCTTAGCGACTCTTGGGGTCACCACAGATACGCAGTATTTT.

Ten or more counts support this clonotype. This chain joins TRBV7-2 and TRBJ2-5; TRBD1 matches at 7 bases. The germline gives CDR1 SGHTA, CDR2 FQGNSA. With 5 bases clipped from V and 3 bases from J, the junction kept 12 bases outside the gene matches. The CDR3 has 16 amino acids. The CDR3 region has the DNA TGTGCCAGCAGCCCCCTCGGGACAGTTACTAAAGAGACCCAGTACTTC. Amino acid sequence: CASSPLGTVTKETQYF.

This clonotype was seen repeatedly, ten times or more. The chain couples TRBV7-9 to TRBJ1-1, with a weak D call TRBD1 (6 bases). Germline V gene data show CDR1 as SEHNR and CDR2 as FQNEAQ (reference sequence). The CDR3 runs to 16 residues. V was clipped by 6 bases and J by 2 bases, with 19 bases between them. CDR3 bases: TGTGCCAGCAGTCCCAAGGGGGGCGAGGTAAACACTGAAGCTTTCTTT. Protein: CASSPKGGEVNTEAFF.

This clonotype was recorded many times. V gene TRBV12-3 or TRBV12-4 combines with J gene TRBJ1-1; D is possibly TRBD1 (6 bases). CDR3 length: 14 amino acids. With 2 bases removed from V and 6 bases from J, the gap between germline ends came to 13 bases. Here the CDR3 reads CASSLSPGASEAFF. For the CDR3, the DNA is TGTGCCAGCAGTTTAAGTCCAGGGGCCTCTGAAGCTTTCTTT.

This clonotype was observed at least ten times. In DNA, the CDR3 is TGCAGTGCTAGAGCGTGGCAGATCTACGAGCAGTACTTC. It is translated as CSARAWQIYEQYF. The chain combines TRBV20-1 with TRBJ2-7; D gene uncertain. Germline CDR1 reads DFQATT; CDR2 reads SNEGSKA (reference sequence). V lost 1 base to trimming and J lost 3 bases, with 10 bases between them. The CDR3 is 13 residues long.

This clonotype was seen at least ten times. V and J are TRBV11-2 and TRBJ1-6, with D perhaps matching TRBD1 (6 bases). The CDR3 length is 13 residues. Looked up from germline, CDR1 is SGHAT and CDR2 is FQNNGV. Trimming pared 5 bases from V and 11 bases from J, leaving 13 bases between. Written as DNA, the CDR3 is TGTGCCAGCAGCACCACAGGGTTTACACCCCTCCACTTT. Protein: CASSTTGFTPLHF.

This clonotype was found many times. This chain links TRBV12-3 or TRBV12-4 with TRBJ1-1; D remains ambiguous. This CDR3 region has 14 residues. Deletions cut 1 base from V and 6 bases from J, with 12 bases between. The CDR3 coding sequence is TGTGCCAGCAGTTTAGGAGGGTCGAGGGCTGAAGCTTTCTTT. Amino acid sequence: CASSLGGSRAEAFF.

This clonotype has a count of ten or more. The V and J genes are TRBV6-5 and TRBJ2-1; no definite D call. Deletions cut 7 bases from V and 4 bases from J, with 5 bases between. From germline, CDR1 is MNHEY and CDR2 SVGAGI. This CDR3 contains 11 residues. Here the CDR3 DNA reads TGTGCCAGCACAGCTTACAATGAGCAGTTCTTC. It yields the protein CASTAYNEQFF.

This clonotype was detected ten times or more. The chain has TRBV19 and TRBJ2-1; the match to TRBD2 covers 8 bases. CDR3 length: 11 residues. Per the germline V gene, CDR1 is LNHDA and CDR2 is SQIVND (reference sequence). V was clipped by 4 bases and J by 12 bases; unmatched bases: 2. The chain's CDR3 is CASSNGRGQFF. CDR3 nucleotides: TGTGCCAGTAGTAACGGGAGGGGGCAGTTCTTC.

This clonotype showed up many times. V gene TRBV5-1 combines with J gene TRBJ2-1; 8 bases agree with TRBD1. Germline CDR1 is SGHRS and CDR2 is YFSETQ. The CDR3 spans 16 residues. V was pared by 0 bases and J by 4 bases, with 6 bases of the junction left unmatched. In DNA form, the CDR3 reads TGCGCCAGCAGCTTGGAGTCCGGGACAGGATACAATGAGCAGTTCTTC. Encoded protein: CASSLESGTGYNEQFF. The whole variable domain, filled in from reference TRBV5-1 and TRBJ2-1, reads KAGVTQTPRYLIKTRGQQVTLSCSPISGHRSVSWYQQTPGQGLQFLFEYFSETQRNKGNFPGRFSGRQFSNSRSEMNVSTLELGDSALYLCASSLESGTGYNEQFFGPGTRLTVL.

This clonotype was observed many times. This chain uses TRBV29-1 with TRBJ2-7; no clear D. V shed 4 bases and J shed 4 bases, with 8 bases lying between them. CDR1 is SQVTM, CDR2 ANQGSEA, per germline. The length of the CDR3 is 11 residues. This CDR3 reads CSVGFLYEQYF. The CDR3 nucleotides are TGCAGCGTTGGGTTCCTTTACGAGCAGTACTTC.

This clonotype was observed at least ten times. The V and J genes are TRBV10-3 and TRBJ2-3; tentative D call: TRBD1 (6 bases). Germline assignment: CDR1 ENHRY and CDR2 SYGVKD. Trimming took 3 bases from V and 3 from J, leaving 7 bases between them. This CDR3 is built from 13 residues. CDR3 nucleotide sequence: TGTGCCATCAGTGATCAGGGGACAGATACGCAGTATTTT. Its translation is CAISDQGTDTQYF.

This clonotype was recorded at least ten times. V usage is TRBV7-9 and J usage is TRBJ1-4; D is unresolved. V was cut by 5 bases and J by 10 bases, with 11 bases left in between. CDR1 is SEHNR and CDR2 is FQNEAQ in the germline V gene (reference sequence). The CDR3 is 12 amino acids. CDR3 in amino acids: CASSPPDGKLFF. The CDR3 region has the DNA TGTGCCAGCAGCCCCCCCGACGGAAAACTGTTTTTT. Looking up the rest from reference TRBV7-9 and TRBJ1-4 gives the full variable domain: DTGVSQNPRHKITKRGQNVTFRCDPISEHNRLYWYRQTLGQGPEFLTYFQNEAQLEKSRLLSDRFSAERPKGSFSTLEIQRTEQGDSAMYLCASSPPDGKLFFGSGTQLSVL.

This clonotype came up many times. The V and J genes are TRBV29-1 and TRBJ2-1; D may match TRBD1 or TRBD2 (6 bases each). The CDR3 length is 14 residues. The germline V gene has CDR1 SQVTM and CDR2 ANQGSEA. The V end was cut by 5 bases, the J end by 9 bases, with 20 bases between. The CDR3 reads CSVWFRGRFSEQFF. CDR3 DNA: TGCAGCGTTTGGTTCCGGGGGCGTTTCAGTGAGCAGTTCTTC.

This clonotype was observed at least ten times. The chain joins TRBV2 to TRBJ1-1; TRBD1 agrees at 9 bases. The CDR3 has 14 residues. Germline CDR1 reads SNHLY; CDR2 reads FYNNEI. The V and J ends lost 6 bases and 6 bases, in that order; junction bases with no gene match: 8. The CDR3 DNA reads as TGTGCCAGCAGGAAGGGACAGGGAAAGTCTGAAGCTTTCTTT. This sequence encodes CASRKGQGKSEAFF.

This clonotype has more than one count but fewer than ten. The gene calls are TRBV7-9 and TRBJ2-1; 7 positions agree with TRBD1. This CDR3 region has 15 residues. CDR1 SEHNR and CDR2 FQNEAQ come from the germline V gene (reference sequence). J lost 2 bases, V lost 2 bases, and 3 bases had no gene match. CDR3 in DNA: TGTGCCAGCAGCTTAAACAGGGGCCCCTACAATGAGCAGTTCTTC. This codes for CASSLNRGPYNEQFF. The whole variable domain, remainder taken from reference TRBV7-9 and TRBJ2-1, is DTGVSQNPRHKITKRGQNVTFRCDPISEHNRLYWYRQTLGQGPEFLTYFQNEAQLEKSRLLSDRFSAERPKGSFSTLEIQRTEQGDSAMYLCASSLNRGPYNEQFFGPGTRLTVL.

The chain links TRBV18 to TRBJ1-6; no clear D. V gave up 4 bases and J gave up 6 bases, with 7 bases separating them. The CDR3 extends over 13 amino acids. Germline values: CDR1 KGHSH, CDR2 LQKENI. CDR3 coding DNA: TGTGCCAGCTCACAGGGTGTTAATTCACCCCTCCACTTT. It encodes CASSQGVNSPLHF.

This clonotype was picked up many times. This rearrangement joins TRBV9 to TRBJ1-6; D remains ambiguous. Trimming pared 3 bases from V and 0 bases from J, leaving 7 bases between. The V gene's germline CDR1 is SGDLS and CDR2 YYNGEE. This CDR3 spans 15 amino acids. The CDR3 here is CASSGSSSYNSPLHF. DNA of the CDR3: TGTGCCAGCAGCGGATCGAGCTCCTATAATTCACCCCTCCACTTT. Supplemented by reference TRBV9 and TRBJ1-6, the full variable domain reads DSGVTQTPKHLITATGQRVTLRCSPRSGDLSVYWYQQSLDQGLQFLIQYYNGEERAKGNILERFSAQQFPDLHSELNLSSLELGDSALYFCASSGSSSYNSPLHFGNGTRLTVT.